This TCR beta chain is drawn from a study of blood T cell repertoires in COVID-19. For the study at large: COVID-19 samples from acute and convalescent phases originated in the United States, Italy and Spain. In each case, the material was cDNA or gDNA derived from T cells, B-cell-depleted T cells, or PBMCs.

Per the original methods: Reference gene primer amplification gave nucleated cell count estimates. The protocol was immunoSEQ multiplex PCR, while the TCRdb copy is restricted to in-frame clones and leaves out a portion. That table furnishes V, J and clone size, whereas the DNA furnished D and trimming. The sample shows about 36,000 clones, 75% to 90% of them seen only once. This CDR3 has 15 residues. Germline CDR1 GTSNPN, CDR2 SVGIG (reference sequence). V was pared by 4 bases and J by 6 bases, with 21 bases between. The gene calls are TRBV30 and TRBJ1-2; weak D call: TRBD1 (6 bases). The sequenced sample was peripheral blood. The sequence was obtained from a human donor in a cohort sampled during active or convalescent COVID-19. The donor label of this sample is uncertain. CDR3 sequence reads: CAWTPWTERENGYTF. CDR3 in DNA: TGTGCCTGGACCCCCTGGACAGAAAGGGAGAATGGCTACACCTTC.